This T cell receptor (beta chain) stems from a study of T cells in Graves' hyperthyroidism and ophthalmopathy. V dropped 8 bases and J dropped 10 bases, with 14 bases sitting between them. The CDR3 sequence is 12 residues long. This clonotype was seen repeatedly, ten times or more. There were TCR beta CDR3 regions amplified from RNA transcripts. The HTBI primer set was used in a first-round RT-PCR of the TCR CDR3. TCRdb analysed the multiplex PCR reads with MiXCR anew, one entry per CDR3 protein. The data show about 360,000 distinct CDR3 sequences, with 13% seen just once and 9.2% held by the top ten.

V and J are TRBV12-3 or TRBV12-4 and TRBJ2-2; D remains ambiguous. The TCR comes from a woman between 18 and 29 years old with Graves' hyperthyroidism. Sequencing was carried out using blood. The CDR3 region is CASGRTREELFF. CDR3 bases: TGTGCCAGCGGTAGGACCCGCGAGGAGCTGTTTTTT.